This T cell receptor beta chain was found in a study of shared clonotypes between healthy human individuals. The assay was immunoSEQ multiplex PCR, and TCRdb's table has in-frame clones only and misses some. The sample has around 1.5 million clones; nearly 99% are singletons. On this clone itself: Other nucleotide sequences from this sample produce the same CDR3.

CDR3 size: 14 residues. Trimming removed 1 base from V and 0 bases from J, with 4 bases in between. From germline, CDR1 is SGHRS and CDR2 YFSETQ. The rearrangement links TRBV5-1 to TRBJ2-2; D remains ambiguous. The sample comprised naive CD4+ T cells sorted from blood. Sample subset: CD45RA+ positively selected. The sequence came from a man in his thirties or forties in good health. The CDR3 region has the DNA TGCGCCAGCAGCTTGTCTGCGAACACCGGGGAGCTGTTTTTT. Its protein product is CASSLSANTGELFF.